What follows is one T cell receptor beta chain and its context. RNA extraction was followed by reverse transcription into cDNA, which acted as the sequencing template. Using immunoSEQ multiplex PCR, the repertoire was profiled, and TCRdb retains in-frame clones only, with some absent. The repertoire holds about 180,000 clones, with almost 65% as singletons. The record originates from a study of CD8+ T cells in alopecia areata. From germline, CDR1 is ENHRY and CDR2 SYGVKD. Trimming removed 3 bases at V and 3 bases at J, with 11 bases between. The CDR3 is made up of 14 amino acids. V usage is TRBV10-3 and J usage is TRBJ1-2; D unclear. Sequencing used CD4+ T cells sorted from blood, obtained at week 0. This clonotype was obtained from a human donor with alopecia areata. The CDR3 reads CAISDSGRYYGYTF. CDR3 coding DNA: TGTGCCATCAGTGATTCGGGCAGATACTATGGCTACACCTTC.